The present entry profiles one TCR beta chain with its context. This clone turned up a few times. Its antigen remains undetermined. There are no base qualities to consult, and no much larger clone falls within one base. The sample comes from a study of blood T cell repertoires in COVID-19 (dated by TCRdb to about 2020). Describing the broader study: Samples from collaborators originated in the United States, Italy and Spain and spanned both the acute and convalescent phases of COVID-19. The material from the prospective study consisted of cDNA or gDNA derived from T cells, B-cell-depleted T cells, or PBMCs. Deeply sampled blood TCRbeta repertoires from subjects exposed to, actively infected with, or recovered from COVID-19 were included in the dataset. The repertoires were released in a freely available public database intended as a resource for research on the immune response to SARS-CoV-2. The samples were drawn from two sources: the first 160 participants of the ongoing ImmuneRACE study, and 1,254 subjects contributed by 6 global collaborators. The sample metadata nearly always contained a de-identified subject ID, COVID-19 status, age in years and sex. Where HLA class I and class II types were available, the types were taken from metadata supplied by the sample provider, not from assay-based typing. Study-wide conclusions, independent of this receptor: The quantity of clinical and demographic metadata differed by source and by participant and was supplied without curation.

The immunoSEQ Assay, a bias-controlled multiplex PCR, was used to amplify TCRbeta CDR3 regions from genomic DNA. The study's processing was this. The number of nucleated cells in each sample was estimated by amplification of reference gene primers within the assay. To quantify the absolute abundance of each unique TCRbeta CDR3 rearrangement, sequence reads were collapsed and filtered. For each sample, productive Simpson clonality was calculated by taking the square root of Simpson's diversity index across productive rearrangements. The clones in this table, taken by TCRdb from immuneACCESS, are in-frame only. Not every clone is retained; where verified, under half of the shortfall comes from an unresolved V gene, and the cause of the rest is unknown. The DNA gave D and trimming, while V, J and clone size come from that table. In all, the sample holds about 160,000 clones, and about 85% of those were seen once. The top ten hold more than 0.85% of the sample.

V and J lose 6 bases and 8 bases, and a span of 22 bases separates them. The germline V gene provides CDR1 MRHNA and CDR2 SNTAGT. Measured from the cysteine to the phenylalanine, the CDR3 is 15 residues long. The DNA shown is the 45-base CDR3, in frame from base 1. Each collaborating institution followed its own protocols to collect whole blood in K2EDTA tubes. For TCRbeta analysis, collaborators shipped samples as frozen whole blood, isolated PBMCs, or DNA extracted from either of those sample types. Sequencing used peripheral blood. The clonotype was recovered from a man aged 40-55 years with acute or convalescent COVID-19. The rearranged segments are TRBV6-4 and TRBJ1-1, with no reliable assignment of the D segment. The CDR3 protein is CASSQIVVAEGEAFF. Here is the DNA: TGTGCCAGCAGCCAAATCGTTGTGGCCGAGGGCGAAGCTTTCTTT.